This TCR beta chain was retrieved from a study of blood T cells in healthy people across ages. Background on the study: Per every two T cells, about one barcoded beta molecule was captured by template switching.

The CDR3 runs 15 residues. Trimming removed 5 bases at V and 2 bases at J, with 14 bases between. Researchers isolated at least 6 million PBMCs per sample. This clonotype was recorded a few times. The antigen is not known. Primed by a sample-barcoded 5' primer and a J-beta primer mix, a second PCR proceeded for about 6 to 11 cycles. Tags on each cDNA molecule came from a template-switch adaptor with 12 random nucleotides. Via MiXCR, TCRdb re-called the 5' RACE reads, giving one row per CDR3 protein. The sample carries more than 550,000 distinct CDR3 sequences, approximately 22% recorded once. Study-level points and caveats: Estimated diversity across one million T cells was deemed an underestimate.

Sequenced: blood. This receptor was obtained from a man between 65 and 79 years old in good health. V is TRBV12-3 or TRBV12-4 and J is TRBJ2-3; perhaps TRBD2 as D (7 bases). The CDR3 protein is CASSTGTTVTDTQYF. CDR3 coding DNA: TGTGCCAGCAGTACAGGGACTACAGTCACAGATACGCAGTATTTT.